Sequencing of this TCR beta chain was carried out in a study of blood T cell repertoires in COVID-19. Study at large: The analysed material was cDNA or gDNA that came from T cells, B-cell-depleted T cells, or PBMCs.

All enrollees were roughly 18 to 100 years old and from about 24 US areas. Two negative PCRs, clearance, or symptom resolution were required of recovered Cohort 3 donors. Germline values: CDR1 SNHLY, CDR2 FYNNEI. This CDR3 comprises 14 residues. V dropped 7 bases and J dropped 7 bases, with 17 bases sitting between them. As processed by the authors: Amplification from reference gene primers served as the basis for estimated nucleated cell counts. Sequencing used immunoSEQ multiplex PCR; TCRdb keeps in-frame clones, though not all of them. The V and J calls and the clone size are those of that table, but D and trimming were determined from the DNA. The sample lists roughly 250,000 clones; roughly 88% were seen once. This clone was seen more than once but under ten times.

The chain employs TRBV2 and TRBJ2-1, with D possibly matching TRBD2 (7 bases). Sequences were obtained from PBMCs or T cells enriched from blood (not recorded which). This receptor was taken from a woman in her forties or fifties who had recovered from COVID-19. The CDR3 here is CASKEAGAKNEQFF. The CDR3 bases are TGTGCCAGCAAGGAGGCGGGGGCAAAGAATGAGCAGTTCTTC.